This passage covers 14 T cell receptor beta chains from one sample sequenced in a study of blood T cell repertoires in COVID-19. Measured with immunoSEQ multiplex PCR; TCRdb has only the in-frame clones, and not every one. The sample shows approximately 170,000 clones, more than 70% of them seen only once. The sequenced sample was peripheral blood. Source of these receptors: a man in his forties or fifties who had recovered from COVID-19.

This clone was picked up one time. DNA of the CDR3: TGTGCCAGCAGTCCCCGGACAGGGGCCCTGAGTGGCTACACCTTC. Residues: CASSPRTGALSGYTF. This rearrangement joins TRBV27 to TRBJ1-2; 9 nucleotides agree with TRBD1. Per germline, CDR1 MNHEY and CDR2 SMNVEV (reference sequence). J gave up 7 bases and V 5 bases, and 11 bases lay outside the gene matches. This CDR3 has 15 amino acids.

The rearrangement joins TRBV5-1 to TRBJ1-6; TRBD1 aligns across 10 bases. This CDR3 comprises 14 residues. Germline CDR1 is SGHRS and CDR2 is YFSETQ. V was pared by 3 bases and J by 8 bases, with 2 bases of the junction left unmatched. CDR3 protein: CASSSTGGDSPLHF. CDR3 nucleotides: TGCGCCAGCAGCTCGACAGGGGGCGATTCACCCCTCCACTTT.

The chain is built from TRBV4-1 and TRBJ1-5; 8 bases are a match to TRBD1. Germline trimming cut 1 base from V and 6 bases from J; bases unmatched to any gene: 11. Looked up from germline, CDR1 is MGHRA and CDR2 is YSYEKL. The CDR3 is 17 residues long. For the CDR3, the DNA is TGCGCCAGCAGCCAAGTCCTTCTGACAGGGGTAGGTCAGCCCCAGCATTTT. It specifies CASSQVLLTGVGQPQHF.

The chain joins TRBV14 to TRBJ2-3; D remains ambiguous. Trimming took off 2 bases at V and 5 bases at J, with 17 bases between the two ends. CDR1 and CDR2 from the germline V gene are SGHDN and FVKESK. The CDR3 has 16 amino acids. The CDR3: CASSQFRSLGGDTQYF. DNA of the CDR3: TGTGCCAGCAGCCAATTTCGGTCGCTAGGTGGAGATACGCAGTATTTT.

This chain links TRBV6-6 with TRBJ1-6; 7 nucleotides match TRBD1. V dropped 5 bases and J dropped 7; count of bases not matched to a gene: 11. Germline V gene lookup returns CDR1 MNHNY and CDR2 SVGAGI (reference sequence). The length of the CDR3 is 16 residues. The chain's CDR3 is CASSRQGRIGNSPLHF. CDR3 DNA: TGTGCCAGCAGTCGACAGGGTAGGATTGGCAATTCACCCCTCCACTTT.

The rearrangement uses TRBV28 and TRBJ1-2, with a weak D call TRBD1 (6 bases). The V end was cut by 8 bases, the J end by 4 bases, with 17 bases between. Germline V lookup: CDR1 MDHEN, CDR2 SYDVKM. CDR3 length equals 14 residues. The CDR3 loop is CASVGGARVYGYTF. The DNA for the CDR3 is TGTGCCAGCGTCGGGGGGGCGCGGGTCTATGGCTACACCTTC.

The V and J genes are TRBV29-1 and TRBJ2-2, with a weak D call TRBD1 (7 bases). Germline V CDR1 and CDR2: SQVTM, ANQGSEA. Trimming took off 6 bases at V and 2 bases at J, with 16 bases between the two ends. CDR3 length: 15 residues. As DNA, the CDR3 is TGCAGCGTGCGGGACCGGGACAGTAACACCGGGGAGCTGTTTTTT. Translation gives CSVRDRDSNTGELFF.

The V gene is TRBV10-3, the J gene TRBJ1-1; 12 positions agree with TRBD1. Germline lookup yields CDR1 ENHRY and CDR2 SYGVKD. After removal of 10 bases from V and 4 bases from J, the junction contained 22 bases not matched to a gene. CDR3 length: 19 residues. CDR3 protein: CATFPSLRDRGQVSTEAFF. In DNA form, the CDR3 reads TGTGCCACCTTTCCTTCCTTAAGGGACAGGGGGCAGGTGAGCACTGAAGCTTTCTTT.

The chain employs TRBV27 and TRBJ2-3, with 7 bases identical to TRBD2. V shed 3 bases, J shed 4 bases, and the junction held 1 base outside the gene matches. Germline loops: CDR1 MNHEY, CDR2 SMNVEV (reference sequence). This CDR3 has 13 residues. DNA of the CDR3: TGTGCCAGCAGTTTCGCGGGGGCAGATACGCAGTATTTT. This codes for CASSFAGADTQYF.

V gene TRBV19 combines with J gene TRBJ2-6; no reliable D call. V lost 6 bases and J lost 0, with 9 bases in between. This CDR3 spans 15 amino acids. Per germline, CDR1 LNHDA and CDR2 SQIVND (reference sequence). This CDR3 is CASSPQVSGANVLTF. For the CDR3, the DNA is TGTGCCAGTAGCCCTCAGGTCTCTGGGGCCAACGTCCTGACTTTC.

V gene TRBV6-5 combines with J gene TRBJ1-6; D is possibly TRBD1 (6 bases). CDR1 and CDR2 (germline): MNHEY, SVGAGI. Trimming removed 6 bases from V and 4 bases from J, with 13 bases in between. CDR3 length equals 15 residues. CDR3 bases: TGTGCCAGCAGGACAGGAGGCACTTATAATTCACCCCTCCACTTT. It specifies CASRTGGTYNSPLHF.

The rearrangement joins TRBV28 to TRBJ2-5; 11 bases align to TRBD2. Trimming took 7 bases from V and 5 from J; bases not matched to a gene: 9. Germline V gene data show CDR1 as MDHEN and CDR2 as SYDVKM. This CDR3 is built from 15 residues. This chain's CDR3 is CASKSGTSGGETQYF. DNA of the CDR3: TGTGCCAGCAAATCTGGGACTAGCGGAGGGGAGACCCAGTACTTC.

This rearrangement joins TRBV29-1 to TRBJ1-2; D is unresolved. The V end was cut by 1 base, the J end by 6 bases, with 6 bases between. The CDR3 has 11 residues. Germline loops: CDR1 SQVTM, CDR2 ANQGSEA. CDR3 protein: CSVEVRDGYTF. CDR3 in DNA: TGCAGCGTTGAAGTTCGGGATGGCTACACCTTC.

The chain couples TRBV5-6 to TRBJ2-1, with D possibly matching TRBD2 (6 bases). The length of the CDR3 is 16 residues. Trimming pared 3 bases from V and 0 bases from J, leaving 13 bases between. Germline-derived CDR1 and CDR2 are SGHDT and YYEEEE. This CDR3 is CASSSRDSNSYNEQFF. The CDR3 nucleotides read TGTGCCAGCAGCTCCCGGGACTCAAACTCCTACAATGAGCAGTTCTTC.